The next 8 T cell receptor beta chains were all read from a single sample in a study of CD4 and CD8 cells across lung adenocarcinoma regions. TCRdb ran MiXCR on the PCR reads and lists one entry per CDR3 protein. The sample includes 13,000 to 15,000 distinct CDR3 sequences, approximately 43% of them seen just once. Sample: CD4+ T cells from the center of a lung tumor. The receptors originated from a male donor with lung adenocarcinoma. The CD4 and CD8 labels of this study may be unreliable.

This clonotype was counted between two and nine times. This rearrangement joins TRBV4-2 to TRBJ2-1; 11 positions match TRBD1. The CDR3 is 16 residues long. The V gene's germline CDR1 is LGHNA and CDR2 YNFKEQ. With 0 bases clipped from V and 9 bases from J, the junction kept 7 bases outside the gene matches. In DNA form, the CDR3 reads TGTGCCAGCAGCCAAGAGATGGGGGACAGGGGGGGTGAGCAGTTCTTC. Its translation: CASSQEMGDRGGEQFF.

This clonotype has a handful of counts. This chain links TRBV7-8 with TRBJ2-2; 10 bases fit TRBD2. There are 19 residues in the CDR3. Losses at the gene ends were 5 bases for V and 1 base for J; bases not matched to a gene: 13. Germline CDR1 is SGHVS and CDR2 is FQNEAQ. The CDR3 here is CASSRPGLALKLNTGELFF. In nucleotides, the CDR3 is TGTGCCAGCAGCCGCCCGGGACTAGCGCTAAAGTTGAACACCGGGGAGCTGTTTTTT.

Notes on this clonotype: Its ends do not fully match the called genes, so a read error is possible. The J gene is TRBJ2-3, the V gene TRBV6-1; D possibly matches TRBD1 or TRBD2 (6 bases each). CDR1 is MNHNS, CDR2 SASEGT, per germline. The CDR3 consists of 13 residues. CDR3 DNA sequence: TGTGCCAGCAGGGGGGGCCGACGGGATACGCAGTATTTC. Its translation is CASRGGRRDTQYF.

With respect to this clonotype: One end of the junction is discordant with germline, which a read error may explain. The chain is built from TRBV6-1 and TRBJ2-5, with D perhaps matching TRBD1 or TRBD2 (5 bases each). CDR1 and CDR2 from the germline V gene are MNHNS and SASEGT. The CDR3 has 15 amino acids. As DNA, the CDR3 is TGTGCCAGCAGTGATCAGGGAGTGATCACCAATGCGCAGTTCTTT. Encoded protein: CASSDQGVITNAQFF.

This chain uses TRBV4-1 with TRBJ1-6; unclear D gene. The germline CDR1 and CDR2 sequences are MGHRA and YSYEKL. With 2 bases removed from V and 8 bases from J, the gap between germline ends came to 13 bases. CDR3 length: 15 residues. The CDR3: CASSQTPSVDSPLHF. DNA for the CDR3: TGCGCCAGCAGCCAAACCCCCTCGGTTGATTCACCCCTCCACTTT.

Details on this clonotype: The junction does not match germline at one end; this may be a read error. V usage is TRBV6-1 and J usage is TRBJ2-1; 7 bases match TRBD2. Germline CDR1 MNHNS, CDR2 SASEGT. The CDR3 covers 13 residues. CDR3 DNA sequence: TGTGCCAGCAGTGAAGGGACCAGCGGGGAGCAGTTTTTC. It yields the protein CASSEGTSGEQFF.

This clonotype was found a few times. One end of the junction is discordant with germline, which a read error may explain. The chain carries TRBV5-1 and TRBJ2-5; 7 bases match TRBD2. CDR3 length equals 14 residues. CDR1 is SGHRS, CDR2 YFSETQ, per germline. The CDR3 DNA reads TGCGCCAGCAGCGAAGGGACGGAGGGAGGGAGTGGGTTCTTC. Its translation: CASSEGTEGGSGFF. Full variable domain (rest looked up from reference TRBV5-1 and TRBJ2-5): KAGVTQTPRYLIKTRGQQVTLSCSPISGHRSVSWYQQTPGQGLQFLFEYFSETQRNKGNFPGRFSGRQFSNSRSEMNVSTLELGDSALYLCASSEGTEGGSGFFGPGTRLLVL.

This clonotype was recorded once. The chain links TRBV27 to TRBJ2-5; TRBD1 or TRBD2 may be the D gene (5 bases each). The CDR3 extends over 16 amino acids. Germline V gene data show CDR1 as MNHEY and CDR2 as SMNVEV (reference sequence). Between the trimmed V and J ends, which lost 7 bases and 11 bases, there was a span of 29 bases. This CDR3 reads CASNIPPGRSYNEQYF. The CDR3, as DNA: TGTGCCAGCAATATCCCCCCGGGACGGTCCTACAATGAGCAGTACTTC.